Each of the 9 T cell receptor beta chains below was sequenced from the same sample in a study of T cell responses to AZD1222 COVID-19 vaccine. The protocol was immunoSEQ multiplex PCR, while the TCRdb copy is restricted to in-frame clones and leaves out a portion. Among 150,000 to 200,000 clones listed, 88% were seen once. The sample here was peripheral blood, taken 28 days after the second AZD1222 dose. The origin of the receptors is an adult who received the AZD1222 COVID-19 vaccine.

This chain links TRBV28 with TRBJ1-2, with 10 bases lining up with TRBD1. The CDR3 covers 16 residues. Germline trimming cut 1 base from V and 4 bases from J; bases unmatched to any gene: 6. Germline V gives CDR1 MDHEN, CDR2 SYDVKM. The CDR3 loop is CASSLYGTGEVYGYTF. CDR3 in DNA: TGTGCCAGCAGTTTATATGGGACAGGGGAAGTCTATGGCTACACCTTC.

The V and J genes are TRBV28 and TRBJ2-2; tentatively, D is TRBD1 or TRBD2 (5 bases each). Deletions cut 10 bases from V and 0 bases from J, with 9 bases between. The CDR3 extends over 13 amino acids. Germline assignment: CDR1 MDHEN and CDR2 SYDVKM. The CDR3 region is CANRGPNTGELFF. The CDR3 region has the DNA TGTGCCAATAGGGGACCGAACACCGGGGAGCTGTTTTTT.

The rearrangement joins TRBV7-2 to TRBJ2-1; the D is unclear. The CDR3 sequence is 13 residues long. Germline lookup yields CDR1 SGHTA and CDR2 FQGNSA. With 1 base removed from V and 11 bases from J, the gap between germline ends came to 12 bases. The CDR3 region is CASSLGRGRQQFF. CDR3 coding DNA: TGTGCCAGCAGCTTAGGTCGCGGTCGTCAGCAGTTCTTC.

The chain recombines TRBV18 with TRBJ2-3; tentative D call: TRBD1 (5 bases). Per the germline V gene, CDR1 is KGHSH and CDR2 is LQKENI. CDR3 size: 15 residues. V was cut by 3 bases and J by 6 bases, with 16 bases left in between. The DNA for the CDR3 is TGTGCCAGCTCACCGGGCCAGGGTACGGCTGATACGCAGTATTTT. Translating gives CASSPGQGTADTQYF.

The chain uses TRBV21-1 and TRBJ2-5; TRBD2, the D gene given by the table, was not confirmed from the DNA. TRBV21-1 is designated a pseudogene. The CDR3 extends over 21 amino acids. The CDR3, as DNA: TGTGCCAGCAGCAAAGCGGGGACTAGCGGGGGGGTTGAGGTGGTCGGAGAGACCCAGTACTTC. Translated: CASSKAGTSGGVEVVGETQYF.

The chain carries TRBV28 and TRBJ2-7; D remains ambiguous. Germline CDR1 and CDR2: MDHEN and SYDVKM. V was pared by 3 bases and J by 1 base, with 7 bases between. The CDR3 runs to 13 residues. The CDR3 region is CASSFDKSYEQYF. The CDR3 bases are TGTGCCAGCAGTTTCGACAAATCCTACGAGCAGTACTTC. The entire variable domain, with the rest obtained from reference TRBV28 and TRBJ2-7, is as follows: DVKVTQSSRYLVKRTGEKVFLECVQDMDHENMFWYRQDPGLGLRLIYFSYDVKMKEKGDIPEGYSVSREKKERFSLILESASTNQTSMYLCASSFDKSYEQYFGPGTRLTVT.

CDR3 sequence: CASSTGGDGNQPQHF. The CDR3 DNA reads TGTGCCAGCAGTACAGGGGGTGATGGCAATCAGCCCCAGCATTTT. The genes are TRBV28 and TRBJ1-5, with 8 bases lining up with TRBD1. V shed 5 bases, J shed 2 bases, and the junction held 5 bases outside the gene matches. In germline, CDR1 is MDHEN, CDR2 SYDVKM. The CDR3 totals 15 residues.

The chain uses TRBV7-7 and TRBJ2-5; D gene ambiguous. Per the germline V gene, CDR1 is SSHAT and CDR2 is FNYEAQ (reference sequence). The V end lost 1 base, the J end lost 0 bases, and 15 bases lay between the germline ends. The CDR3 spans 17 residues. DNA of the CDR3: TGTGCCAGCAGCTTAGAGGTTCGGGCGGCTTACCAAGAGACCCAGTACTTC. As protein: CASSLEVRAAYQETQYF.

V is TRBV6-5 and J is TRBJ2-7; 9 bases align to TRBD1. This CDR3 has 15 amino acids. With 7 bases clipped from V and 2 bases from J, the junction kept 9 bases outside the gene matches. The germline gives CDR1 MNHEY, CDR2 SVGAGI. CDR3 sequence reads: CASIRGGTGTYEQYF. In nucleotides, the CDR3 is TGTGCCAGCATAAGAGGCGGGACAGGGACCTACGAGCAGTACTTC.